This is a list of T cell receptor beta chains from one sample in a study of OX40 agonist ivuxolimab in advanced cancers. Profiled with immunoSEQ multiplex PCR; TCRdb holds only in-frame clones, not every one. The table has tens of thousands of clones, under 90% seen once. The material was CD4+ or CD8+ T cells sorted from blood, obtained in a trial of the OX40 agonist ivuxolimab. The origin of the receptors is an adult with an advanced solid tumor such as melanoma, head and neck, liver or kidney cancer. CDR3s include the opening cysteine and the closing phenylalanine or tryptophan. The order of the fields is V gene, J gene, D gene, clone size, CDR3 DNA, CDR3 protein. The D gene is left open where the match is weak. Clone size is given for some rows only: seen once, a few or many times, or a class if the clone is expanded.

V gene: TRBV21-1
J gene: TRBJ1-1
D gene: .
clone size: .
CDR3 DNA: TGTGCCAGCAGCAAAGTCAGTCGGGGGGATAACACTGAAGCTTTCTTT
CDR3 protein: CASSKVSRGDNTEAFF

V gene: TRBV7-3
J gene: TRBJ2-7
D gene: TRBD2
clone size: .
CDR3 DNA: TGTGCCAGCGGCAGCGGGGGTTCCGAGCAGTACTTC
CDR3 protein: CASGSGGSEQYF

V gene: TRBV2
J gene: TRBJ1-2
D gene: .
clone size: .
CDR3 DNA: TGTGCCAGCCACTCGGGGACGGCCTATGGCTACACCTTC
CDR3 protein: CASHSGTAYGYTF

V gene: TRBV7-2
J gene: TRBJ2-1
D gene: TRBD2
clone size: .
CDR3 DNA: TGTGCCAGCAGCTCAGCAAGCGGGGGGATTGAAAATGAGCAGTTCTTC
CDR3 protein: CASSSASGGIENEQFF

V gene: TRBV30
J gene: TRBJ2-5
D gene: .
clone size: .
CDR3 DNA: TGTGCCTGGAGGAAGGAGTGGGGAGAGACCCAGTACTTC
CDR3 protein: CAWRKEWGETQYF

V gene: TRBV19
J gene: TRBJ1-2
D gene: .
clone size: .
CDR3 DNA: TGTGCCAGTAAGACAGGACAAATGGGCTACACCTTC
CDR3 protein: CASKTGQMGYTF

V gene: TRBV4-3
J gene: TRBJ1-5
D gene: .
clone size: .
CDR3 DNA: TGCGCCAGCAGCCAAGATTGGCAGAGCAATCAGCCCCAGCATTTT
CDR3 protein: CASSQDWQSNQPQHF

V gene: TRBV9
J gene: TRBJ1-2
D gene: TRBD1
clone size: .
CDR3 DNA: TGTGCCAGCAGCGTGGGACAGGGGAACTATGGCTACACCTTC
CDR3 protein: CASSVGQGNYGYTF

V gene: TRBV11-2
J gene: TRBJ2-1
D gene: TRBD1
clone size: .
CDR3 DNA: TGTGCCAGCAGCAGAGACAGGGACAATGAGCAGTTCTTC
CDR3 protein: CASSRDRDNEQFF

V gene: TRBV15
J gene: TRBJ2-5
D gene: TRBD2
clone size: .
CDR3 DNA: TGTGCCACCAGCAGTTGGGGGGGGGAGACCCAGTACTTC
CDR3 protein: CATSSWGGETQYF

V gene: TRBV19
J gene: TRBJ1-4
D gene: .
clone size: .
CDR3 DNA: TGTGCCAGTAGTATAGGAACAGGGAACAATGAAAAACTGTTTTTT
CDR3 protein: CASSIGTGNNEKLFF

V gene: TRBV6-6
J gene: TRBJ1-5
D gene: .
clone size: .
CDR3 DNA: TGTGCCAGCAGTTTAAATAGCAATCAGCCCCAGCATTTT
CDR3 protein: CASSLNSNQPQHF

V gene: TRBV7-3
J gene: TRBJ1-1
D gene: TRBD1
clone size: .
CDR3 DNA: TGTGCCAGCAGCTCCGGACAGGGGGCCACTGAAGCTTTCTTT
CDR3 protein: CASSSGQGATEAFF

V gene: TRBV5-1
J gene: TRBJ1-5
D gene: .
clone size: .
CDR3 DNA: TGCGCCAGCAGCTTGGCCGGGGGCTATAATCAGCCCCAGCATTTT
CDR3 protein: CASSLAGGYNQPQHF

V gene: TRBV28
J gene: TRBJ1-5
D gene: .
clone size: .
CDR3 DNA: TGTGCCAGCAGTTTAATTCCCTCTTTGGCAAATCAGCCCCAGCATTTT
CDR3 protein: CASSLIPSLANQPQHF

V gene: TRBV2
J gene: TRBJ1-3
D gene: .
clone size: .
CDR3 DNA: TGTGCCAGCAGTGAGATACGGAACTCTGGAAACACCATATATTTT
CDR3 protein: CASSEIRNSGNTIYF

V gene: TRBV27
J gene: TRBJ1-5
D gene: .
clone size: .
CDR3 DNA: TGTGCCAGCAGAAGGGCGACAGGAGGTCAGCCCCAGCATTTT
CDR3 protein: CASRRATGGQPQHF

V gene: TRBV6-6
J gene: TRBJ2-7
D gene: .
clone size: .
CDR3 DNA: TGTGCCAGCGCCCTGAGCTCCTACGAGCAGTACTTC
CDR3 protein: CASALSSYEQYF

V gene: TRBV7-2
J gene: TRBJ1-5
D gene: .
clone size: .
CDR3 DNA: TGTGCCAGCAGCTCAAACCCGGGGGAGAGGCATTTT
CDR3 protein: CASSSNPGERHF

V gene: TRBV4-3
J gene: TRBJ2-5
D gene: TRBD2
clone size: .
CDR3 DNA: TGCGCCAGCAGCCGCGGAGCGGGGAACCAAGAGACCCAGTACTTC
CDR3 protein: CASSRGAGNQETQYF

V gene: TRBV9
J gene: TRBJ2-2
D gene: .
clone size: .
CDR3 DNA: TGTGCCAGCAGCCGGACGGGGTTTACCACCGGGGAGCTGTTTTTT
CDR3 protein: CASSRTGFTTGELFF

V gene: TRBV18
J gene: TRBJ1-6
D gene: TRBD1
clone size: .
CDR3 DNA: TGTGCCAGCTCACCCCGGGACAGGGGATCACCCCTCCACTTT
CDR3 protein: CASSPRDRGSPLHF

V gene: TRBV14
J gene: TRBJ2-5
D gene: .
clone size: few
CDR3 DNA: TGTGCCAGCAGCGATCTGGGTGGGGCTAGCACGACCCAACAAGAGACCCAGTACTTC
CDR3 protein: CASSDLGGASTTQQETQYF

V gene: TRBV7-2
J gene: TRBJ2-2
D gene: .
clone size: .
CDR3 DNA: TGTGCCAGCAAAGTCGGGGGCCACAACACCGGGGAGCTGTTTTTT
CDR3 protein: CASKVGGHNTGELFF

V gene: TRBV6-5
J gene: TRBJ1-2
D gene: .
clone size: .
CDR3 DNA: TGTGCCAGCAGCCCGGGTTTAGCGGGGTATGGCTACACCTTC
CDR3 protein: CASSPGLAGYGYTF

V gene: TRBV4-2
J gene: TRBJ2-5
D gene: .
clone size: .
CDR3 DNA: TGTGCCAGCAGCCAAGATCGGCAGTGGGAGCAGTACTTC
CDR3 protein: CASSQDRQWEQYF

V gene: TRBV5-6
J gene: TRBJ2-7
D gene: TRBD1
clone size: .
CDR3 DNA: TGTGCCAGCAGCCGCACTGGGACAGGGCGAGAGCAGTACTTC
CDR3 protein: CASSRTGTGREQYF